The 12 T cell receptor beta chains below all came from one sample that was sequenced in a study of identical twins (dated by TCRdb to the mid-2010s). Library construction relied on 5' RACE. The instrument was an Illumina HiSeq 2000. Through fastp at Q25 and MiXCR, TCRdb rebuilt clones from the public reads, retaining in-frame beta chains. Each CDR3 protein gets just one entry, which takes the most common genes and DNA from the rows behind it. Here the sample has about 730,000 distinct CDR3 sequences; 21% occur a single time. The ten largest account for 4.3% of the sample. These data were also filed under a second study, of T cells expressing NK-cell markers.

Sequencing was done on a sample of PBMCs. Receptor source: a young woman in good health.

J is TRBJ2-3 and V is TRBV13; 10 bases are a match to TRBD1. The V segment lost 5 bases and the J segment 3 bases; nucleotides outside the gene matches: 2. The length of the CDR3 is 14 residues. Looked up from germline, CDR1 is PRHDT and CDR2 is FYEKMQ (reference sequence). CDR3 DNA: TGTGCCAGCAGCGGGACAGGGGCGACAGATACGCAGTATTTT. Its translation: CASSGTGATDTQYF.

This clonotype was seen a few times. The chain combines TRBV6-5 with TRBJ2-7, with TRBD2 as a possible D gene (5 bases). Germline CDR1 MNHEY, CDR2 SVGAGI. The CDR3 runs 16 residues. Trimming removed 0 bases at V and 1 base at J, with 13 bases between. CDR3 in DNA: TGTGCCAGCAGTTACTCGGTTCAGGAGCGGTCCTACGAGCAGTACTTC. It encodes CASSYSVQERSYEQYF.

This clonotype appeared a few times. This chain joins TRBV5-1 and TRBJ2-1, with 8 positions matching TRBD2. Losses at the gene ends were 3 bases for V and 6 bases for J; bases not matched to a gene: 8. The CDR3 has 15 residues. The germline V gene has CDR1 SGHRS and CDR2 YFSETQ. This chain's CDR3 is CASSSGTSIPNEQFF. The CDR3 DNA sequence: TGCGCCAGCAGCTCCGGGACTAGTATTCCCAATGAGCAGTTCTTC.

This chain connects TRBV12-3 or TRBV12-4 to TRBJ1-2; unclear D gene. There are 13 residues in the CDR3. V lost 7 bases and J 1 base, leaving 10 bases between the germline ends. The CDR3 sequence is CASTYSLNYGYTF. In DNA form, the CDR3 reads TGTGCCAGCACCTACAGCCTTAACTATGGCTACACCTTC.

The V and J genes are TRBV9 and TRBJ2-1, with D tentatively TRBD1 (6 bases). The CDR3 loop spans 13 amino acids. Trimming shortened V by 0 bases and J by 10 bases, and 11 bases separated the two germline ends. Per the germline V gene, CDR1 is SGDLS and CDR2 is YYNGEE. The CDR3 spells CASSVDLGQEQFF. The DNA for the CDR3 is TGTGCCAGCAGCGTAGATTTGGGACAAGAGCAGTTCTTC.

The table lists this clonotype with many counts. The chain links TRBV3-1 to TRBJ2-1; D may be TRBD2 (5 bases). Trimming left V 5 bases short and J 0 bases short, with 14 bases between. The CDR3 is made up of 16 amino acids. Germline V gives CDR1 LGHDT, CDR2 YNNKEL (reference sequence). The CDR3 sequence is CASSTRRVSSYNEQFF. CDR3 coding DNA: TGTGCCAGCAGCACACGGCGGGTAAGCTCCTACAATGAGCAGTTCTTC.

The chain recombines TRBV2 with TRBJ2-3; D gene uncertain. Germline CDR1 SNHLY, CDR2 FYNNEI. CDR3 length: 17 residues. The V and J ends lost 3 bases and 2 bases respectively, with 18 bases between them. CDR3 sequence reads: CASSDSLEAPFTDTQYF. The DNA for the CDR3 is TGTGCCAGCAGTGATTCCCTTGAGGCTCCTTTCACAGATACGCAGTATTTT.

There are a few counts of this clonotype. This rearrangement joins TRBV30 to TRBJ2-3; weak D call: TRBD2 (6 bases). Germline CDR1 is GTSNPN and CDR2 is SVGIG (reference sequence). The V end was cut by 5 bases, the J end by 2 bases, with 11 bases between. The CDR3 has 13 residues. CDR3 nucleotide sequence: TGTGCCTGGGCCCTAGCGCCCACAGATACGCAGTATTTT. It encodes CAWALAPTDTQYF.

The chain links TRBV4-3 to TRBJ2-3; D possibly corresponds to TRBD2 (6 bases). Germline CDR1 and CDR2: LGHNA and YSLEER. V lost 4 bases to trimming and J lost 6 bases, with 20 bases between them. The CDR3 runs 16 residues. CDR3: CASSPTSGEGGDTQYF. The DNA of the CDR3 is TGCGCCAGCAGCCCAACCTCGGGAGAAGGTGGCGATACGCAGTATTTT.

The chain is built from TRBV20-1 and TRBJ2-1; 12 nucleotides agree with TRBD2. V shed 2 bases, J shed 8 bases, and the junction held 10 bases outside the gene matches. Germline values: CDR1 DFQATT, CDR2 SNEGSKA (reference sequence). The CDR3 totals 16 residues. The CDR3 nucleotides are TGCAGTGCTAGAAGGGGTGCTAGCGGGAGGGCGGATGAGCAGTTCTTC. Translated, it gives CSARRGASGRADEQFF.

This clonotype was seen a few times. The CDR3 spells CASSYPGEPQHF. Written as DNA, the CDR3 is TGTGCCAGCAGTTACCCGGGGGAGCCCCAGCATTTT. V gene TRBV6-6 combines with J gene TRBJ1-5; the D gene is possibly TRBD1 (5 bases). The CDR3 is 12 amino acids. Trimming shortened V by 2 bases and J by 8 bases, and 7 bases separated the two germline ends. Per the germline V gene, CDR1 is MNHNY and CDR2 is SVGAGI (reference sequence).

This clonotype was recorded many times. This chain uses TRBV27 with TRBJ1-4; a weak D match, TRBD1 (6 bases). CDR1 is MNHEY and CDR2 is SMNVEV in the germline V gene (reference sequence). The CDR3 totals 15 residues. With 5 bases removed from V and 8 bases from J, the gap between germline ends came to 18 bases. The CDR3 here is CASSLRTAAAEKLFF. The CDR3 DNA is TGTGCCAGCAGTCTTAGGACAGCCGCAGCGGAAAAACTGTTTTTT.